The rows below give T cell receptor beta chains drawn from one sample of a study of blood T cell repertoires in COVID-19. Repertoires were generated with immunoSEQ multiplex PCR, while TCRdb's copy carries only in-frame clones and drops some. Of about 78,000 clones in the sample, around nine tenths are singletons; the top ten hold approximately 1.9%. The sample comprised peripheral blood. The receptors shown here come from a woman aged 55-69 years with acute or convalescent COVID-19. The CDR3 runs from the conserved cysteine through the conserved F or W. The order of the fields is V gene, J gene, clone size, D gene, CDR3 protein, CDR3 DNA. A D gene is named only where the DNA matches it firmly. The size entry is marked missing in some rows and otherwise reads once, few, many or a size class.

TRBV7-2	TRBJ2-7	.	TRBD1	CASSPDRGVSYEQYF	TGTGCCAGCAGCCCAGACAGGGGGGTCTCCTACGAGCAGTACTTC
TRBV29-1	TRBJ1-6	once	.	CSVADRINSPLHF	TGCAGCGTTGCCGACAGGATCAATTCACCCCTCCACTTT
TRBV19	TRBJ2-1	.	.	CASSIGQGIDEQFF	TGTGCCAGTAGTATTGGTCAGGGAATAGATGAGCAGTTCTTC
TRBV20-1	TRBJ2-7	.	.	CSADTGYEQYF	TGCAGTGCTGATACAGGATACGAGCAGTACTTC
TRBV6-5	TRBJ2-7	.	.	CASSNYEQYF	TGTGCCAGCAGCAACTACGAGCAGTACTTC
TRBV30	TRBJ2-7	.	TRBD2	CAWKVAGGYEQYF	TGTGCCTGGAAAGTCGCGGGGGGATACGAGCAGTACTTC
TRBV7-3	TRBJ2-3	.	.	CASSPTTGYTDTQYF	TGTGCCAGCAGCCCGACGACAGGTTACACAGATACGCAGTATTTT
TRBV7-2	TRBJ1-2	.	.	CASSLSGVGYTF	TGTGCCAGCAGCTTATCAGGGGTCGGCTACACCTTC
TRBV12-3/TRBV12-4	TRBJ1-1	.	.	CASRRGSDTEAFF	TGTGCCAGCAGGCGAGGTTCGGACACTGAAGCTTTCTTT
TRBV2	TRBJ1-1	.	.	CASSDRGIEAFF	TGTGCCAGCAGTGACAGGGGAATTGAAGCTTTCTTT
TRBV4-1	TRBJ2-7	.	.	CASSQEFRPAATILIYEQYF	TGCGCCAGCAGCCAAGAATTTCGGCCGGCAGCGACTATTCTCATCTACGAGCAGTACTTC
TRBV7-6	TRBJ2-2	once	.	CASSFYSTGSNTGELFF	TGTGCCAGCAGCTTCTACTCAACAGGGTCGAACACCGGGGAGCTGTTTTTT
TRBV5-1	TRBJ2-5	.	TRBD1	CASSLSRDSDQETQYF	TGCGCCAGCAGCTTAAGCCGGGACAGCGACCAAGAGACCCAGTACTTC
TRBV15	TRBJ1-1	.	.	CATSRAQGNTEAFF	TGTGCCACCAGCAGAGCGCAGGGAAACACTGAAGCTTTCTTT
TRBV7-2	TRBJ1-4	.	.	CASSLSRAEKLFF	TGTGCCAGCAGCTTAAGCAGGGCTGAAAAACTGTTTTTT
TRBV28	TRBJ1-1	.	.	CASISTGTEAFF	TGTGCCAGCATCTCAACAGGGACTGAAGCTTTCTTT
TRBV10-3	TRBJ2-7	.	TRBD2	CAISTSGRKYEQYF	TGTGCCATCAGCACTAGCGGGAGGAAATACGAGCAGTACTTC
TRBV7-9	TRBJ1-1	.	TRBD1	CASSLETGDAFF	TGTGCCAGCAGCTTAGAAACAGGGGACGCTTTCTTT
TRBV7-9	TRBJ1-4	.	TRBD1	CASSLGQINEKLFF	TGTGCCAGCAGCTTGGGACAGATAAATGAAAAACTGTTTTTT
TRBV9	TRBJ2-3	.	.	CASSVGGGFADTQYF	TGTGCCAGCAGCGTAGGAGGAGGGTTCGCAGATACGCAGTATTTT
TRBV12-3/TRBV12-4	TRBJ1-2	.	.	CAAADSGRNGYTF	TGTGCCGCGGCCGATTCCGGGAGGAATGGCTACACCTTC
TRBV2	TRBJ2-3	.	TRBD2	CAREVSPGGTQYF	TGTGCCAGGGAGGTCTCACCGGGGGGGACGCAGTATTTT
TRBV7-9	TRBJ1-4	few	.	CASSSQGAAGWKLFF	TGTGCCAGCAGCTCTCAGGGCGCGGCAGGTTGGAAACTGTTTTTT
TRBV24-1	TRBJ2-1	.	.	CATRRSANNEQFF	TGTGCCACCAGACGAAGCGCGAACAATGAGCAGTTCTTC
TRBV18	TRBJ1-2	once	TRBD1	CASSRQGGGYTF	TGTGCCAGCTCACGACAGGGGGGTGGCTACACCTTC
TRBV12-3/TRBV12-4	TRBJ1-1	.	.	CASFRSLTEAFF	TGTGCCAGCTTTAGGAGCCTCACTGAAGCTTTCTTT
TRBV15	TRBJ1-4	.	.	CATSRQGFEKLFF	TGTGCCACCAGCAGACAGGGGTTTGAAAAACTGTTTTTT
TRBV9	TRBJ2-3	once	TRBD2	CASSVAGGGWDTQYF	TGTGCCAGCAGCGTGGCGGGCGGGGGTTGGGATACGCAGTATTTT
TRBV19	TRBJ1-4	.	.	CASSLGSNEKLFF	TGTGCCAGTAGTTTGGGCTCAAATGAAAAACTGTTTTTT
TRBV20-1	TRBJ1-3	once	.	CSASDPGVNTIYF	TGCAGTGCTAGTGACCCCGGAGTAAACACCATATATTTT
TRBV2	TRBJ2-7	few	TRBD2	CASTEPGGVNSYEQYF	TGTGCCAGCACTGAACCGGGGGGGGTCAACTCCTACGAGCAGTACTTC
TRBV7-7	TRBJ2-5	.	.	CASSVTAQETQYF	TGTGCCAGCAGCGTGACAGCACAAGAGACCCAGTACTTC
TRBV6-2/TRBV6-3	TRBJ2-3	.	.	CASSYGGTTRDTQYF	TGTGCCAGCAGTTACGGCGGAACCACTCGAGATACGCAGTATTTT
TRBV7-9	TRBJ2-5	.	TRBD1	CASSLQGAGTQYF	TGTGCCAGCAGCCTACAGGGGGCTGGGACCCAGTACTTC
TRBV19	TRBJ1-2	few	.	CASTRQGGGRDYGYTF	TGTGCCAGTACCAGGCAAGGCGGAGGTAGGGACTATGGCTACACCTTC
TRBV20-1	TRBJ2-4	.	.	CSAYRENIQYF	TGCAGTGCTTATAGAGAAAACATTCAGTACTTC
TRBV5-5	TRBJ2-5	.	.	CASSPPGIETQYF	TGTGCCAGCAGCCCGCCGGGAATAGAGACCCAGTACTTC
TRBV30	TRBJ1-5	.	.	CAWSVEANQPQHF	TGTGCCTGGAGTGTAGAGGCGAATCAGCCCCAGCATTTT
TRBV5-1	TRBJ2-4	.	TRBD1	CASSSRTGGNIQYF	TGCGCCAGCAGCTCAAGGACAGGGGGGAACATTCAGTACTTC
TRBV5-4	TRBJ2-2	.	TRBD1	CASSLSRDRYFTGELFF	TGTGCCAGCAGCCTGAGCCGGGACAGATACTTCACCGGGGAGCTGTTTTTT
TRBV5-6	TRBJ1-4	.	TRBD1	CASSSTGDWANEKLFF	TGTGCCAGCAGCTCAACAGGGGATTGGGCTAATGAAAAACTGTTTTTT
TRBV7-4	TRBJ2-7	.	TRBD2	CASSLRLATYEQYF	TGTGCCAGCAGCTTACGACTAGCCACCTACGAGCAGTACTTC
TRBV10-3	TRBJ1-3	few	.	CAISTDSGNTIYF	TGTGCCATCAGTACAGACTCTGGAAACACCATATATTTT
TRBV4-1	TRBJ2-1	few	TRBD2	CASSQDPLAGVNEQFF	TGCGCCAGCAGCCAAGATCCCCTAGCGGGAGTGAATGAGCAGTTCTTC
TRBV14	TRBJ2-1	.	.	CASSQSGTPGSNEQFF	TGTGCCAGCAGCCAATCAGGGACTCCCGGCTCCAATGAGCAGTTCTTC
TRBV7-8	TRBJ2-1	.	.	CASSLSSRNSNEQFF	TGTGCCAGCAGCTTATCCTCTCGTAATAGCAATGAGCAGTTCTTC
TRBV5-4	TRBJ1-2	once	.	CASSSWGPAGWDTYGYTF	TGTGCCAGCAGCTCGTGGGGCCCCGCGGGGTGGGATACATATGGCTACACCTTC
TRBV21-1	TRBJ2-1	.	.	CASSLGRGQEFYNEQFF	TGTGCCAGCAGTTTGGGAAGGGGACAGGAGTTCTACAATGAGCAGTTCTTC
TRBV27	TRBJ1-1	.	.	CASSDIQGFYTEAFF	TGTGCCAGCAGCGATATCCAGGGGTTTTACACTGAAGCTTTCTTT
TRBV7-8	TRBJ1-1	.	.	CASSRTGNRAFF	TGTGCCAGCAGCCGTACGGGGAACCGAGCTTTCTTT
TRBV7-8	TRBJ1-6	.	.	CASSLVQEYNSPLHF	TGTGCCAGCAGCTTAGTACAGGAGTATAATTCACCCCTCCACTTT
TRBV5-6	TRBJ1-5	.	.	CASSLATGNQPQHF	TGTGCCAGCAGCTTGGCCACCGGTAATCAGCCCCAGCATTTT
TRBV6-6	TRBJ1-4	once	TRBD1	CASTPGQGYEKLFF	TGTGCCAGCACTCCGGGACAGGGCTATGAAAAACTGTTTTTT
TRBV9	TRBJ2-7	.	TRBD2	CASSVDDGRAYEQYF	TGTGCCAGCAGCGTAGATGACGGGAGGGCCTACGAGCAGTACTTC
TRBV28	TRBJ2-7	.	TRBD2	CASSGELGGDYEQYF	TGTGCCAGCAGTGGAGAGTTGGGGGGGGACTACGAGCAGTACTTC